The entry below describes one T cell receptor beta chain. Antigen unknown. The sample is drawn from a study of T cell clonotyping in hematopoietic cell transplantation. Study as a whole: Recipients' pretransplant samples followed cytoreduction. Findings and limits, study-wide: Higher Inverse Simpson Index values in graft donor and pretransplant recipient predicted broader posttransplant TCR diversity.

Profiling relied on immunoSEQ multiplex PCR, and the TCRdb table lists in-frame clones only, not all of them. The sample lists approximately 50,000 clones; approximately 90% were seen once. Indicated time point: recipient sample about 28 days before transplant, after cytoreduction. Samples: about 28 days before transplant, then days 30, 100 and 180 after. Sample: peripheral blood mononuclear cells, taken before stem cell transplant. The receptor's source is a man aged 60-69 years with biphenotypic leukemia. Some clones in this sample may be carry-over from other donors' samples.

CDR3 coding DNA: TGTGCCTGGAGAGGGAGAGGGGAAGGAACTGAAGCTTTCTTT. Protein sequence: CAWRGRGEGTEAFF. This chain links TRBV30 with TRBJ1-1; a weak D match, TRBD1 (5 bases). This CDR3 has 14 amino acids. The V and J ends lost 3 bases and 5 bases respectively, with 16 bases between them. Per the germline V gene, CDR1 is GTSNPN and CDR2 is SVGIG (reference sequence).